This TCR beta chain stems from a study of tumor-infiltrating lymphocytes in localized non-small cell lung cancer. V was pared by 1 base and J by 5 bases, with 17 bases between. The CDR3 contains 16 residues. Looked up from germline, CDR1 is SGHVS and CDR2 is FNYEAQ. This clone turned up a few times. Here immunoSEQ multiplex PCR was the method, and the copy in TCRdb shows in-frame clones only, minus some. The data show about 16,000 clones, about 42% seen once. The sample consisted of lung tumor tissue. This clonotype originated in a human donor with non-small cell lung cancer. This sequence joins TRBV7-6 and TRBJ2-5; TRBD2 might be the D (7 bases). The CDR3 loop reads CASSLGLRGLGETQYF. The CDR3 DNA sequence: TGTGCCAGCAGCTTAGGGCTGCGGGGGCTCGGGGAGACCCAGTACTTC.